The 23 T cell receptor beta chains reported below all come from one sample, sequenced in a study of Graves' ophthalmopathy and Graves' hyperthyroidism. Amplification targeted the TCR beta CDR3 regions, with RNA transcripts as the source material. An initial RT-PCR round employing HTBI primers preceded a second-round multiplex PCR. Each CDR3 protein gets one entry after TCRdb re-called the multiplex PCR reads with MiXCR. The table lists 580,000 or so distinct CDR3 sequences, less than 40% of them singletons, with about 4.6% in the top ten. The sequenced sample was peripheral blood or thyroid tissue (not recorded which). The receptors shown here come from an adult man with Graves' hyperthyroidism.

This clonotype appeared many times. The chain has TRBV20-1 and TRBJ1-5; D not resolved. V lost 5 bases to trimming and J lost 4 bases, with 15 bases between them. CDR3 length: 14 amino acids. Germline-derived CDR1 and CDR2 are DFQATT and SNEGSKA (reference sequence). CDR3 loop: CSASRAVFNQPQHF. CDR3 bases: TGCAGTGCTTCACGGGCCGTTTTTAATCAGCCCCAGCATTTT.

This chain joins TRBV7-2 and TRBJ2-1, with 10 bases identical to TRBD2. The V gene's germline CDR1 is SGHTA and CDR2 FQGNSA. The length of the CDR3 is 16 residues. The V gene end was trimmed by 2 bases and the J gene end by 8 bases; junction bases not matched to a gene: 9. The CDR3 reads CASSLSGGASWDEQFF. CDR3 DNA sequence: TGTGCCAGCAGCTTAAGCGGGGGGGCTTCGTGGGATGAGCAGTTCTTC.

This clonotype has just a few counts. The chain combines TRBV5-4 with TRBJ1-1; 8 bases are shared with TRBD1. CDR1 and CDR2 from the germline V gene are SGHNT and YYREEE (reference sequence). V was pared by 0 bases and J by 7 bases, with 5 bases of the junction left unmatched. The CDR3 sequence is 14 residues long. The CDR3 sequence is CASSLGQGRDEAFF. The CDR3, as DNA: TGTGCCAGCAGCTTGGGACAGGGGAGGGATGAAGCTTTCTTT. Using reference TRBV5-4 and TRBJ1-1 for the parts outside the CDR3, the full variable domain is ETGVTQSPTHLIKTRGQQVTLRCSSQSGHNTVSWYQQALGQGPQFIFQYYREEENGRGNFPPRFSGLQFPNYSSELNVNALELDDSALYLCASSLGQGRDEAFFGQGTRLTVV.

This clonotype was seen many times. V is TRBV11-2 and J is TRBJ1-4; TRBD1 matches 8 bases. The CDR3 runs 14 residues. The V gene's germline CDR1 is SGHAT and CDR2 FQNNGV. After removal of 5 bases from V and 7 bases from J, the junction contained 6 bases not matched to a gene. The CDR3 here is CASSRTGLSEKLFF. DNA of the CDR3: TGTGCCAGCAGCAGGACAGGGCTTAGTGAAAAACTGTTTTTT.

The CDR3 sequence is CASTWDSSGNTIYF. CDR3 in DNA: TGTGCCAGCACCTGGGACAGCTCTGGAAACACCATATATTTT. The genes are TRBV10-3 and TRBJ1-3, with 7 bases aligning to TRBD1. J gave up 0 bases and V 10 bases, and 6 bases lay outside the gene matches. This CDR3 is 14 amino acids long. Germline-derived CDR1 and CDR2 are ENHRY and SYGVKD.

A remark on this clonotype: In this CDR3 the conserved last residue, phenylalanine or tryptophan, is missing, so a read error is likely. The CDR3 loop is CASSPRQGNTEAFL. The DNA for the CDR3 is TGCGCCAGCAGCCCCCGACAAGGGAACACTGAAGCTTTCCTT. The rearrangement links TRBV4-1 to TRBJ1-1; no definite D call. This CDR3 is built from 14 residues. Trimming removed 4 bases from V and 1 base from J, with 10 bases in between. Per the germline V gene, CDR1 is MGHRA and CDR2 is YSYEKL.

The J gene is TRBJ2-7, the V gene TRBV29-1; D not certain. V was clipped by 1 base and J by 6 bases, with 19 bases between them. CDR3 length: 15 amino acids. Germline values: CDR1 SQVTM, CDR2 ANQGSEA. For the CDR3, the DNA is TGCAGCGTTGAAGGTGGACCAGACGGGCGTTTCGAGCAGTACTTC. Its translation is CSVEGGPDGRFEQYF.

The chain uses TRBV7-8 and TRBJ2-3, with 14 nucleotides matching TRBD2. The CDR3 extends over 18 amino acids. In germline, CDR1 is SGHVS, CDR2 FQNEAQ. The trim removed 3 bases at V and 5 bases at J, leaving 10 bases unmatched. The CDR3 sequence is CASSLPTSGGAGEDTQYF. In nucleotides, the CDR3 is TGTGCCAGCAGCTTGCCGACTAGCGGGGGGGCTGGGGAAGATACGCAGTATTTT.

The CDR3 DNA reads as TGTGCCAGCAGCCTACAGGGGGGGAATAATGAAAAACTGTTTTTT. Protein: CASSLQGGNNEKLFF. V and J are TRBV7-9 and TRBJ1-4, with 8 bases that match TRBD1. This CDR3 has 15 amino acids. Germline assignment: CDR1 SEHNR and CDR2 FQNEAQ (reference sequence). J gave up 4 bases and V 5 bases, and 6 bases lay outside the gene matches.

The table lists this clonotype with a few counts. The chain couples TRBV9 to TRBJ1-4; 9 bases align to TRBD1. CDR3 length: 15 amino acids. The germline gives CDR1 SGDLS, CDR2 YYNGEE. After removal of 6 bases from V and 7 bases from J, the junction contained 10 bases not matched to a gene. In nucleotides, the CDR3 is TGTGCCAGCACCCGTACCGGGACAGGGTCTGAAAAACTGTTTTTT. Its translation: CASTRTGTGSEKLFF.

This clonotype was recorded many times. The CDR3 nucleotides read TGCAGCGTTCTCCAAGACTTGGCCTACGAGCAGTACTTC. Protein sequence: CSVLQDLAYEQYF. The chain joins TRBV29-1 to TRBJ2-7, with D unclear. Trimming removed 5 bases from V and 2 bases from J, with 13 bases in between. The CDR3 runs to 13 residues. Germline CDR1 and CDR2: SQVTM and ANQGSEA.

The chain carries TRBV20-1 and TRBJ2-3; TRBD1 might be the D (5 bases). Germline lookup yields CDR1 DFQATT and CDR2 SNEGSKA (reference sequence). V dropped 6 bases and J dropped 1 base, with 11 bases sitting between them. CDR3 size: 13 residues. The CDR3 reads CSALDKGTDTQYF. CDR3 bases: TGCAGTGCCCTGGACAAGGGCACAGATACGCAGTATTTT.

About this clonotype itself: Being one base from a much bigger clone, this may be a read error. The V and J genes are TRBV20-1 and TRBJ1-5; TRBD1 aligns across 7 bases. The CDR3 is 14 residues long. From germline, CDR1 is DFQATT and CDR2 SNEGSKA (reference sequence). Trimming cost V 3 bases and J 9 bases; bases outside gene matches: 11. This CDR3 reads CSASPSGGIRPQHF. CDR3 nucleotides: TGCAGTGCTAGCCCTTCAGGGGGTATTCGGCCCCAGCATTTT.

The rearrangement joins TRBV20-1 to TRBJ2-7, with unresolved D. V lost 6 bases and J 0 bases, leaving 12 bases between the germline ends. The CDR3 is 13 amino acids. Germline V gene data show CDR1 as DFQATT and CDR2 as SNEGSKA (reference sequence). CDR3: CSAPDVRSYEQYF. For the CDR3, the DNA is TGCAGTGCCCCGGACGTCCGCTCCTACGAGCAGTACTTC.

This clonotype was seen more than once but under ten times. V gene TRBV4-1 combines with J gene TRBJ2-7; TRBD1 agrees at 9 bases. Germline CDR1 reads MGHRA; CDR2 reads YSYEKL. The CDR3 extends over 15 amino acids. The V segment lost 4 bases and the J segment 3 bases; nucleotides outside the gene matches: 7. The CDR3 here is CASSPAGQGYYEQYF. CDR3 coding DNA: TGCGCCAGCAGCCCGGCGGGACAGGGATACTACGAGCAGTACTTC.

This clonotype showed up many times. The J gene is TRBJ2-5, the V gene TRBV29-1; 12 bases align to TRBD1. Germline V gives CDR1 SQVTM, CDR2 ANQGSEA. CDR3 length: 14 residues. Unmatched junction bases numbered 7, after V lost 6 bases and J lost 5 bases. CDR3 nucleotides: TGCAGCGTAGCCGGGACAGGGGGCGCGGAGACCCAGTACTTC. Residues: CSVAGTGGAETQYF. Drawing the rest from reference TRBV29-1 and TRBJ2-5, the complete variable domain is SAVISQKPSRDICQRGTSLTIQCQVDSQVTMMFWYRQQPGQSLTLIATANQGSEATYESGFVIDKFPISRPNLTFSTLTVSNMSPEDSSIYLCSVAGTGGAETQYFGPGTRLLVL.

This clonotype was counted many times. CDR3 in amino acids: CASSPSTDRDTEAFF. CDR3 bases: TGTGCCAGCAGCCCCTCGACAGACAGGGACACTGAAGCTTTCTTT. The V call is TRBV9, the J call TRBJ1-1, with 7 bases matching TRBD1. Germline CDR1 SGDLS, CDR2 YYNGEE. V trimming: 4 bases; J trimming: 3 bases; junction bases outside the gene matches: 9. The length of the CDR3 is 15 residues. The full variable domain, in which reference TRBV9 and TRBJ1-1 provide the parts outside the CDR3, is DSGVTQTPKHLITATGQRVTLRCSPRSGDLSVYWYQQSLDQGLQFLIQYYNGEERAKGNILERFSAQQFPDLHSELNLSSLELGDSALYFCASSPSTDRDTEAFFGQGTRLTVV.

The chain carries TRBV7-2 and TRBJ2-5; D possibly corresponds to TRBD2 (5 bases). V dropped 5 bases and J dropped 3 bases, with 10 bases sitting between them. The CDR3 extends over 13 amino acids. The germline CDR1 and CDR2 sequences are SGHTA and FQGNSA. The DNA for the CDR3 is TGTGCCAGCAGCCCTCGGGAAGAAGAGACCCAGTACTTC. Amino acid sequence: CASSPREEETQYF.

This clonotype came up many times. The chain carries TRBV7-2 and TRBJ1-1, with D perhaps TRBD1 (5 bases). The germline V gene encodes CDR1 SGHTA and CDR2 FQGNSA. CDR3 length: 13 residues. The V end was cut by 5 bases, the J end by 5 bases, with 12 bases between. CDR3 sequence: CASSTAGLTEAFF. CDR3 coding DNA: TGTGCCAGCAGCACGGCAGGGTTGACTGAAGCTTTCTTT.

As for this clonotype: The junction shows a germline mismatch at one end, possibly a read error. The chain employs TRBV29-1 and TRBJ1-5; D is uncertain. CDR3 length: 13 amino acids. The V gene's germline CDR1 is SQVTM and CDR2 ANQGSEA. CDR3 nucleotide sequence: TGCAGCGTAGAAGGAACTAGCAATCAGCCCCAGCATTTT. It specifies CSVEGTSNQPQHF. Full variable domain (remainder filled in from reference TRBV29-1 and TRBJ1-5): SAVISQKPSRDICQRGTSLTIQCQVDSQVTMMFWYRQQPGQSLTLIATANQGSEATYESGFVIDKFPISRPNLTFSTLTVSNMSPEDSSIYLCSVEGTSNQPQHFGDGTRLSIL.

This clonotype was counted once. The V and J genes are TRBV25-1 and TRBJ1-2; 7 nucleotides align to TRBD1. CDR1 MGHDK and CDR2 SYGVNS come from the germline V gene. V gave up 2 bases and J gave up 7 bases; unmatched junction bases: 4. The CDR3 is 13 residues long. The CDR3 nucleotides are TGTGCCAGCAGTGAAACAGGGGTTTCTGGCTACACCTTC. Translating gives CASSETGVSGYTF.

The table lists this clonotype with a few counts. V usage is TRBV5-5 and J usage is TRBJ2-7; D is perhaps TRBD2 (7 bases). Germline V gene sequence: CDR1 SGHKS, CDR2 YYEKEE (reference sequence). Trimming cost V 0 bases and J 0 bases, with 10 bases left between them. The CDR3 runs to 15 residues. DNA of the CDR3: TGTGCCAGCAGCTTGGTGGGGGGGGCCTCCTACGAGCAGTACTTC. This sequence encodes CASSLVGGASYEQYF. The full variable domain, its missing parts supplied by reference TRBV5-5 and TRBJ2-7, is DAGVTQSPTHLIKTRGQQVTLRCSPISGHKSVSWYQQVLGQGPQFIFQYYEKEERGRGNFPDRFSARQFPNYSSELNVNALLLGDSALYLCASSLVGGASYEQYFGPGTRLTVT.

CDR3 sequence (DNA): TGTGCCAGTAGTATCGGATTGGGGTCGGGAGGAGGCAATGAGCAGTTCTTC. Residues: CASSIGLGSGGGNEQFF. The chain employs TRBV19 and TRBJ2-1; 7 nucleotides align to TRBD2. The trim removed 3 bases at V and 6 bases at J, leaving 14 bases unmatched. This CDR3 has 17 amino acids. Germline V gene data show CDR1 as LNHDA and CDR2 as SQIVND (reference sequence).